This entry lists 27 T cell receptor beta chains sequenced from one sample in a study of blood T cell repertoires in COVID-19. Here immunoSEQ multiplex PCR was the method, and the copy in TCRdb shows in-frame clones only, minus some. This sample yields roughly 240,000 clones, of which roughly 85% are seen a single time; 9.1% belongs to the top ten. Sequenced input: PBMCs or T cells enriched from blood (not recorded which). These receptors all come from a woman aged 50 to 60 with acute COVID-19.

The V gene is TRBV18, the J gene TRBJ2-2; 7 nucleotides agree with TRBD1. Germline assignment: CDR1 KGHSH and CDR2 LQKENI. After removal of 3 bases from V and 0 bases from J, the junction contained 1 base not matched to a gene. This CDR3 spans 15 amino acids. CDR3 residues: CASSPGTANTGELFF. The CDR3 DNA reads TGTGCCAGCTCACCCGGGACAGCGAACACCGGGGAGCTGTTTTTT.

The V gene is TRBV15, the J gene TRBJ2-3, with 7 positions matching TRBD1. J was trimmed by 1 base and V by 0 bases; bases with no gene match: 1. This CDR3 contains 15 residues. CDR1 LNHNV and CDR2 YYDKDF come from the germline V gene (reference sequence). The CDR3 reads CATSRDGTGTDTQYF. The CDR3 coding sequence is TGTGCCACCAGCAGAGATGGGACAGGCACAGATACGCAGTATTTT.

The CDR3 reads CAWSFHRNSNQPQHF. DNA of the CDR3: TGTGCCTGGAGTTTCCACAGGAACTCCAATCAGCCCCAGCATTTT. The V and J genes are TRBV30 and TRBJ1-5, with D possibly being TRBD1 (5 bases). The length of the CDR3 is 15 residues. The germline gives CDR1 GTSNPN, CDR2 SVGIG (reference sequence). V was cut by 2 bases and J by 3 bases, with 14 bases left in between.

The J gene is TRBJ1-2, the V gene TRBV7-3; D is uncertain. In germline, CDR1 is SGHTA, CDR2 FQGTGA. Trimming removed 2 bases at V and 7 bases at J, with 17 bases between. The CDR3 consists of 15 residues. The chain's CDR3 is CASSLEGPGLGGYTF. In nucleotides, the CDR3 is TGTGCCAGCAGCTTAGAGGGTCCGGGGTTGGGTGGCTACACCTTC.

The rearrangement joins TRBV19 to TRBJ2-3; 7 bases match TRBD1. Germline assignment: CDR1 LNHDA and CDR2 SQIVND (reference sequence). V lost 5 bases and J lost 1; bases outside the gene matches: 0. This CDR3 comprises 13 residues. The CDR3 coding sequence is TGTGCCAGTAGTGGGACAGGCACAGATACGCAGTATTTT. It is translated as CASSGTGTDTQYF. Based on the CDR3 plus reference TRBV19 and TRBJ2-3, the full variable domain is DGGITQSPKYLFRKEGQNVTLSCEQNLNHDAMYWYRQDPGQGLRLIYYSQIVNDFQKGDIAEGYSVSREKKESFPLTVTSAQKNPTAFYLCASSGTGTDTQYFGPGTRLTVL.

The CDR3 region is CASSQVGGRLFTDTQYF. The DNA for the CDR3 is TGTGCCAGCAGCCAAGTGGGAGGTCGCCTGTTTACAGATACGCAGTATTTT. This rearrangement joins TRBV14 to TRBJ2-3; D possibly corresponds to TRBD2 (6 bases). With 1 base removed from V and 3 bases from J, the gap between germline ends came to 17 bases. In germline, CDR1 is SGHDN, CDR2 FVKESK. The length of the CDR3 is 17 residues.

The CDR3 nucleotides read TGTGCCATCAATAAGGGGGCGAATCAGCCCCAGCATTTT. Translated, it gives CAINKGANQPQHF. The chain is built from TRBV10-3 and TRBJ1-5; 7 positions match TRBD1. The germline V gene has CDR1 ENHRY and CDR2 SYGVKD. The CDR3 is 13 residues long. V was pared by 7 bases and J by 4 bases, with 4 bases of the junction left unmatched.

The chain recombines TRBV25-1 with TRBJ1-1; tentative D call: TRBD1 (5 bases). Germline V lookup: CDR1 MGHDK, CDR2 SYGVNS. Trimming took off 5 bases at V and 11 bases at J, with 24 bases between the two ends. This CDR3 contains 15 residues. The CDR3 reads CASSFRGGVVGGAFF. The CDR3, as DNA: TGTGCCAGCAGTTTCCGGGGCGGGGTCGTCGGTGGGGCTTTCTTT.

The rearrangement uses TRBV9 and TRBJ1-2, with 8 bases identical to TRBD1. The germline V gene has CDR1 SGDLS and CDR2 YYNGEE. V lost 3 bases and J lost 4; bases outside the gene matches: 11. This CDR3 has 16 amino acids. The CDR3 protein is CASSAEEQGVSYGYTF. CDR3 in DNA: TGTGCCAGCAGCGCCGAGGAACAGGGGGTCTCCTATGGCTACACCTTC.

CDR3 in amino acids: CASSLTLQGSYTF. CDR3 sequence (DNA): TGTGCCAGCAGCTTAACCTTACAGGGCAGCTACACCTTC. V usage is TRBV11-2 and J usage is TRBJ1-2; D possibly corresponds to TRBD1 (6 bases). This CDR3 is 13 amino acids long. V lost 2 bases and J lost 9, with 13 bases in between. Germline CDR1 and CDR2: SGHAT and FQNNGV.

The chain combines TRBV7-6 with TRBJ1-1; tentatively, D is TRBD1 (6 bases). The CDR3 is 15 amino acids. Germline assignment: CDR1 SGHVS and CDR2 FNYEAQ. V was clipped by 0 bases and J by 4 bases, with 12 bases between them. The CDR3 region is CASSLARTAGTEAFF. The CDR3 region has the DNA TGTGCCAGCAGCTTAGCCAGGACAGCAGGCACTGAAGCTTTCTTT.

This rearrangement joins TRBV5-1 to TRBJ2-7, with TRBD2 matching over 14 bases. The junction had 0 bases not matched to a gene; V was cut back by 0 bases and J by 1 base. Per germline, CDR1 SGHRS and CDR2 YFSETQ. The CDR3 is made up of 16 amino acids. The CDR3 spells CASSLGTSGGSYEQYF. CDR3 in DNA: TGCGCCAGCAGCTTGGGGACTAGCGGGGGGTCCTACGAGCAGTACTTC.

This chain uses TRBV5-1 with TRBJ2-3; D is uncertain. The CDR3 contains 12 residues. Germline V lookup: CDR1 SGHRS, CDR2 YFSETQ. V was cut by 4 bases and J by 2 bases, with 5 bases left in between. The CDR3 nucleotides read TGCGCCAGCAGCCTTCCCACAGATACGCAGTATTTT. It is translated as CASSLPTDTQYF.

J is TRBJ1-5 and V is TRBV19; D remains ambiguous. Germline V gene lookup returns CDR1 LNHDA and CDR2 SQIVND (reference sequence). Trimming removed 11 bases at V and 4 bases at J, with 15 bases between. The CDR3 runs 13 residues. The CDR3 here is CASSGDGNQPQHF. CDR3 DNA: TGTGCCTCCAGCGGTGACGGGAATCAGCCCCAGCATTTT.

The genes are TRBV5-4 and TRBJ1-2, with no clear D. The CDR3 has 15 amino acids. CDR1 and CDR2 from the germline V gene are SGHNT and YYREEE (reference sequence). Trimming shortened V by 2 bases and J by 4 bases, and 15 bases separated the two germline ends. The CDR3 DNA follows: TGTGCCAGCAGCTTAGACCTACAGAATACCTATGGCTACACCTTC. Protein sequence: CASSLDLQNTYGYTF.

The chain carries TRBV19 and TRBJ2-1, with D uncertain. CDR1 LNHDA and CDR2 SQIVND come from the germline V gene (reference sequence). The CDR3 loop spans 14 amino acids. V was shortened by 3 bases and J by 10 bases, with 16 bases between the two germline ends. CDR3 nucleotides: TGTGCCAGTAGTATGGATGGCCCGCCCGGGGAGCAGTTCTTC. It yields the protein CASSMDGPPGEQFF. Drawing the rest from reference TRBV19 and TRBJ2-1, the complete variable domain is DGGITQSPKYLFRKEGQNVTLSCEQNLNHDAMYWYRQDPGQGLRLIYYSQIVNDFQKGDIAEGYSVSREKKESFPLTVTSAQKNPTAFYLCASSMDGPPGEQFFGPGTRLTVL.

The CDR3 here is CASSQDLAGKAFF. The CDR3 DNA reads TGTGCCAGCAGCCAAGATCTGGCAGGGAAAGCTTTCTTT. The chain uses TRBV3-1 (or the pseudogene TRBV3-2) and TRBJ1-1, with D perhaps TRBD1 (5 bases). Germline CDR1 is LGHDT and CDR2 is YNNKEL (reference sequence). V was cut by 0 bases and J by 9 bases, with 11 bases left in between. The CDR3 spans 13 residues.

The chain uses TRBV30 and TRBJ1-2; unclear D gene. V lost 5 bases and J 2 bases, leaving 9 bases between the germline ends. Germline V gene lookup returns CDR1 GTSNPN and CDR2 SVGIG (reference sequence). The CDR3 has 12 residues. The CDR3 bases are TGTGCCTGGCAACAGCCCAACTATGGCTACACCTTC. Residues: CAWQQPNYGYTF.

Only a few counts were recorded for this clone. The CDR3 is CASSISLASGELFF. CDR3 nucleotides: TGTGCCAGTAGTATTTCACTAGCGAGCGGGGAGCTGTTTTTT. The rearrangement uses TRBV19 and TRBJ2-2, with 7 nucleotides matching TRBD2. Germline values: CDR1 LNHDA, CDR2 SQIVND (reference sequence). The CDR3 is 14 residues long. The ends lost 3 bases at V and 7 bases at J; junction bases unmatched: 5.

The chain employs TRBV6-6 and TRBJ1-2; D remains ambiguous. The CDR3 sequence is 10 residues long. The ends were cut back, 7 bases at V and 6 bases at J, with 6 bases in the middle. Per germline, CDR1 MNHNY and CDR2 SVGAGI (reference sequence). CDR3 in amino acids: CASKRNGYTF. For the CDR3, the DNA is TGTGCCAGCAAGAGGAATGGCTACACCTTC.

This sequence joins TRBV5-1 and TRBJ1-1; D possibly corresponds to TRBD1 (6 bases). The CDR3 length is 16 residues. Germline V gives CDR1 SGHRS, CDR2 YFSETQ. The V and J ends lost 3 bases and 0 bases respectively, with 15 bases between them. CDR3 DNA sequence: TGCGCCAGCAGCTCGGGGACAATCACGGTGAACACTGAAGCTTTCTTT. Translation gives CASSSGTITVNTEAFF.

This clone was recorded only once. The chain employs TRBV19 and TRBJ1-2; tentatively, D is TRBD1 (6 bases). Germline V CDR1 and CDR2: LNHDA, SQIVND (reference sequence). The CDR3 consists of 12 residues. The V end was cut by 10 bases, the J end by 4 bases, with 13 bases between. This CDR3 reads CATDDRSYGYTF. In nucleotides, the CDR3 is TGTGCCACCGACGACAGGAGCTATGGCTACACCTTC.

The chain joins TRBV9 to TRBJ2-7; D might be TRBD2 (5 bases). Germline CDR1 SGDLS, CDR2 YYNGEE. The CDR3 contains 15 residues. The V and J ends lost 0 bases and 5 bases respectively, with 15 bases between them. The CDR3 loop reads CASSVGTRAGNEQYF. The CDR3 region has the DNA TGTGCCAGCAGCGTAGGGACTCGGGCGGGCAACGAGCAGTACTTC.

A note on this clone: At one end, the junction sequence differs from germline, possibly due to a read error. In DNA form, the CDR3 reads TGTGCCACCAGCCGGTCCCGGGGTTACGAGCAGTACTTC. It specifies CATSRSRGYEQYF. This sequence joins TRBV3-1 (or the pseudogene TRBV3-2) and TRBJ2-7; D may be TRBD2 (5 bases). From germline, CDR1 is LGHDT and CDR2 YNNKEL (reference sequence). CDR3 length: 13 amino acids.

This clone appeared a single time. This chain connects TRBV25-1 to TRBJ1-1; 7 nucleotides agree with TRBD1. This CDR3 region has 13 residues. Unmatched junction bases numbered 12, after V lost 6 bases and J lost 11 bases. Per germline, CDR1 MGHDK and CDR2 SYGVNS. The CDR3 sequence is CASRDYDRARAFF. The CDR3, as DNA: TGTGCCAGCAGGGATTATGACAGGGCGAGGGCTTTCTTT.

This rearrangement joins TRBV4-3 to TRBJ2-1, with D perhaps TRBD1 (5 bases). Between the trimmed V and J ends, which lost 1 base and 4 bases, there was a span of 11 bases. Per germline, CDR1 LGHNA and CDR2 YSLEER. This CDR3 contains 15 residues. CDR3: CASSQGGAGYNEQFF. DNA of the CDR3: TGCGCCAGCAGCCAAGGGGGCGCAGGGTACAATGAGCAGTTCTTC.

V usage is TRBV6-5 and J usage is TRBJ1-4; D remains unclear. The germline V gene has CDR1 MNHEY and CDR2 SVGAGI. Trimming pared 6 bases from V and 4 bases from J, leaving 15 bases between. This CDR3 has 15 amino acids. CDR3 sequence reads: CASSLNRVLNEKLFF. CDR3 in DNA: TGTGCCAGCAGCTTAAACCGGGTCCTTAATGAAAAACTGTTTTTT.